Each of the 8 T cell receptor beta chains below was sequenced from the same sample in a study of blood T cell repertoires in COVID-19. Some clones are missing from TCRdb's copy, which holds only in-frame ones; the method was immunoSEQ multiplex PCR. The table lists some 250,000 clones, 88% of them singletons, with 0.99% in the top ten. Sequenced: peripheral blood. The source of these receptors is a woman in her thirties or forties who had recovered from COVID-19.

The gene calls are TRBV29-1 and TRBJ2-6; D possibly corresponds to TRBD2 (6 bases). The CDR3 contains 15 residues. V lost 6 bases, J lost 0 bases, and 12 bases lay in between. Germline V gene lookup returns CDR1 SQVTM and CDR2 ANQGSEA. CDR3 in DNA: TGCAGCGTGCGGGGATCCGACTCTGGGGCCAACGTCCTGACTTTC. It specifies CSVRGSDSGANVLTF.

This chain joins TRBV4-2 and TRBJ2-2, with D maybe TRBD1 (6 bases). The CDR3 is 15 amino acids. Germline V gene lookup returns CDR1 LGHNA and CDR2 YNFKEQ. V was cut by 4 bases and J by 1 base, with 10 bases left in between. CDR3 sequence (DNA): TGTGCCAGCAGCCCCGGGACAAGGAACACCGGGGAGCTGTTTTTT. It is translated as CASSPGTRNTGELFF.

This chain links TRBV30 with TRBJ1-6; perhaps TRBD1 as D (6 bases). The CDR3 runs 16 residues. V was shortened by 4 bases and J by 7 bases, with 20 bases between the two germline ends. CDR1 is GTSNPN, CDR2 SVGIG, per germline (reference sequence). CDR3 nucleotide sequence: TGTGCCTGGAATTCCGGACAGACGGTGAGAAATTCACCCCTCCACTTT. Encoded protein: CAWNSGQTVRNSPLHF. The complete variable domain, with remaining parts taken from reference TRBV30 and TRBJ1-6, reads SQTIHQWPATLVQPVGSPLSLECTVEGTSNPNLYWYRQAAGRGLQLLFYSVGIGQISSEVPQNLSASRPQDRQFILSSKKLLLSDSGFYLCAWNSGQTVRNSPLHFGNGTRLTVT.

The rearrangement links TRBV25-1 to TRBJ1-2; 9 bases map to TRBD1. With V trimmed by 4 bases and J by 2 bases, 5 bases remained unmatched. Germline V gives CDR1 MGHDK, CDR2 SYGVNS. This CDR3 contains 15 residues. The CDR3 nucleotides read TGTGCCAGCAGTGCCCGGGACAGGGAGAACTATGGCTACACCTTC. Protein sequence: CASSARDRENYGYTF.

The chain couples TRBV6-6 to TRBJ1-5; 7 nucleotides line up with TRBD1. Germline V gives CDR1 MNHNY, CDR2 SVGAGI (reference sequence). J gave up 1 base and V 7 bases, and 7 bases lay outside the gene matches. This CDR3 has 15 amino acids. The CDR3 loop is CASTRQGTSNQPQHF. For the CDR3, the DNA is TGTGCCAGCACCAGACAGGGCACCAGCAATCAGCCCCAGCATTTT.

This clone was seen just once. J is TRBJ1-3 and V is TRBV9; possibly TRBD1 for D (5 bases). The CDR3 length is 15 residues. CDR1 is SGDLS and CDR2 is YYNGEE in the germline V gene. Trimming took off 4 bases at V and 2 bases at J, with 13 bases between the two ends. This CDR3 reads CASSPQGVPGNTIYF. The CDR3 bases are TGTGCCAGCAGCCCCCAAGGGGTTCCTGGAAACACCATATATTTT.

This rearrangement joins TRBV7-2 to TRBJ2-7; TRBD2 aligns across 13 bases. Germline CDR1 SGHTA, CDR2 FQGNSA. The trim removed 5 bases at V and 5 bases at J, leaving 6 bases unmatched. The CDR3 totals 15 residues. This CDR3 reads CASSRLAGGLHEQYF. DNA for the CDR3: TGTGCCAGCAGCAGACTAGCGGGAGGCCTCCACGAGCAGTACTTC.

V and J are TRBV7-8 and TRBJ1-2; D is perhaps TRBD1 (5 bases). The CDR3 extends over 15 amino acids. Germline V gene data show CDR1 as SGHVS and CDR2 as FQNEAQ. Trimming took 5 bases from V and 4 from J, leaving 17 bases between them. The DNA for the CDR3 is TGTGCCAGCAGCCCCACCCAGGGTGGTGCCTATGGCTACACCTTC. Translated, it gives CASSPTQGGAYGYTF.